The rows below give T cell receptor beta chains drawn from one sample of a study of cytomegalovirus exposure and HLA in healthy donors. Method: immunoSEQ multiplex PCR; TCRdb's copy keeps in-frame clones and lacks some. The table shows about 280,000 clones, with 85% to 90% occurring only once. What was sequenced was PBMCs. The receptors originated from a woman aged 18-29 years in good health and CMV-seronegative. CDR3s include the opening cysteine and the closing phenylalanine or tryptophan. A D gene is named only where the DNA matches it firmly. Part of the rows lack a size; the others show once, few, many or a class for expanded clones.

.,15,TRBV6-6,TRBD1,TRBJ1-5,CASSAGTGVNQPQHF,TGTGCCAGCAGTGCCGGGACAGGGGTCAATCAGCCCCAGCATTTT
once,14,TRBV5-6,.,TRBJ2-3,CASSLRGATDTQYF,TGTGCCAGCAGCTTGAGGGGTGCCACAGATACGCAGTATTTT
.,15,TRBV25-1,.,TRBJ1-5,CASSEYRGSNQPQHF,TGTGCCAGCAGTGAATACCGAGGTAGCAATCAGCCCCAGCATTTT
.,14,TRBV6-6,.,TRBJ2-3,CASSYVTATDTQYF,TGTGCCAGCAGTTACGTAACAGCCACAGATACGCAGTATTTT
few,14,TRBV9,TRBD1,TRBJ2-3,CASSITGGTDTQYF,TGTGCCAGCAGCATCACAGGGGGCACAGATACGCAGTATTTT
.,16,TRBV19,TRBD2,TRBJ2-5,CASSALGTSGQETQYF,TGTGCCAGTAGTGCCCTTGGGACTAGCGGGCAAGAGACCCAGTACTTC
.,15,TRBV5-1,TRBD1,TRBJ2-1,CASSLKAQGLNEQFF,TGCGCCAGCAGCTTGAAGGCACAGGGGTTGAATGAGCAGTTCTTC
few,11,TRBV20-1,TRBD1,TRBJ1-2,CSVDRTGGYTF,TGCAGCGTGGACAGGACAGGGGGCTACACCTTC
.,13,TRBV7-3,.,TRBJ1-1,CASSLLGGTEAFF,TGTGCCAGCAGCTTATTGGGGGGCACTGAAGCTTTCTTT
.,14,TRBV5-1,.,TRBJ1-2,CASSSQQANYGYTF,TGCGCCAGCAGCTCACAACAGGCGAACTATGGCTACACCTTC
.,15,TRBV7-9,TRBD2,TRBJ2-1,CASSLRRGVKNEQFF,TGTGCCAGCAGCTTAAGGCGGGGGGTAAAGAATGAGCAGTTCTTC
.,16,TRBV4-1,.,TRBJ2-7,CASSQVTGSYSYEQYF,TGCGCCAGCAGCCAAGTTACGGGATCCTACTCCTACGAGCAGTACTTC
few,18,TRBV4-2,TRBD2,TRBJ2-3,CASSQKILTSGQTDTQYF,TGTGCCAGCAGCCAAAAGATTTTGACTAGCGGACAAACAGATACGCAGTATTTT
.,14,TRBV18,.,TRBJ2-7,CASSPTQTFGEQYF,TGTGCCAGCTCACCAACGCAAACCTTCGGCGAGCAGTACTTC
.,13,TRBV19,TRBD1,TRBJ2-3,CASSVRTGETQYF,TGTGCCAGTAGTGTAAGGACAGGGGAGACGCAGTATTTT
.,17,TRBV28,TRBD1,TRBJ2-1,CASSSRYLTGGGNEQFF,TGTGCCAGCAGTTCCCGATACTTGACAGGGGGAGGCAATGAGCAGTTCTTC
once,12,TRBV18,.,TRBJ1-2,CASSPREFGYTF,TGTGCCAGCTCACCGCGGGAGTTTGGCTACACCTTC
.,15,TRBV6-6,.,TRBJ2-5,CASMVIAGIQETQYF,TGTGCCAGCATGGTCATAGCCGGAATTCAAGAGACCCAGTACTTC
.,12,TRBV5-1,.,TRBJ2-5,CASSTSRETQYF,TGCGCCAGCAGCACCTCCCGGGAGACCCAGTACTTC
.,12,TRBV6-1,.,TRBJ1-1,CASKAAPTEAFF,TGTGCCAGCAAGGCGGCACCCACTGAAGCTTTCTTT
.,18,TRBV7-9,TRBD1,TRBJ1-5,CASTPSGKDRGRGQPQHF,TGTGCCAGCACCCCCTCGGGGAAAGACAGGGGGCGCGGTCAGCCCCAGCATTTT
.,20,TRBV2,TRBD2,TRBJ2-5,CASSGRSPAGVAGGPETQYF,TGTGCCAGCAGTGGGAGGTCCCCAGCGGGGGTCGCCGGGGGGCCGGAGACCCAGTACTTC
.,17,TRBV7-3,.,TRBJ2-3,CASSLGGMGLQGDTQYF,TGTGCCAGCAGCTTGGGGGGTATGGGACTCCAGGGAGATACGCAGTATTTT
.,14,TRBV2,.,TRBJ2-5,CASSVQGPGETQYF,TGTGCCAGCAGTGTCCAAGGCCCAGGGGAGACCCAGTACTTC
.,14,TRBV9,TRBD1,TRBJ2-2,CASSPTGVSGELFF,TGTGCCAGCAGCCCCACAGGGGTTAGCGGGGAGCTGTTTTTT
.,15,TRBV6-5,.,TRBJ1-5,CASRPDSSYNQPQHF,TGTGCCAGCAGACCCGACAGTAGTTACAATCAGCCCCAGCATTTT
.,14,TRBV5-4,.,TRBJ2-5,CASSLAPSSETQYF,TGTGCCAGCAGCTTGGCCCCTAGCTCGGAGACCCAGTACTTC
once,14,TRBV5-1,.,TRBJ2-3,CASSEGAFTDTQYF,TGCGCCAGCAGCGAAGGGGCATTCACAGATACGCAGTATTTT
.,14,TRBV13,.,TRBJ1-4,CASSPRTESEKLFF,TGTGCCAGCAGCCCCCGGACAGAATCTGAAAAACTGTTTTTT
.,14,TRBV27,.,TRBJ1-2,CASSLYSGGYGYTF,TGTGCCAGCAGTTTGTATAGCGGGGGCTATGGCTACACCTTC
once,15,TRBV19,TRBD1,TRBJ1-2,CASSPGQGWTYGYTF,TGTGCCAGTAGTCCGGGACAGGGGTGGACCTATGGCTACACCTTC
.,17,TRBV2,TRBD2,TRBJ2-1,CASNRAGTTPSYNEQFF,TGTGCCAGCAACCGAGCCGGGACTACGCCTTCCTACAATGAGCAGTTCTTC
few,16,TRBV19,TRBD2,TRBJ2-7,CASSAGLAGGSYEQYF,TGTGCCAGTAGTGCGGGACTAGCGGGGGGCTCCTACGAGCAGTACTTC
few,12,TRBV7-9,.,TRBJ2-7,CASSQETYEQYF,TGTGCCAGCAGCCAGGAAACTTACGAGCAGTACTTC
.,15,TRBV9,.,TRBJ2-1,CASSVVGEGVNEQFF,TGTGCCAGCAGCGTAGTGGGAGAGGGGGTCAATGAGCAGTTCTTC
.,14,TRBV6-9,TRBD1,TRBJ2-1,CASSPRQGAHEQFF,TGTGCCAGCAGTCCCCGACAGGGGGCCCATGAGCAGTTCTTC
.,12,TRBV30,.,TRBJ1-2,CACHRPGEGYTF,TGTGCCTGCCACAGGCCCGGAGAGGGCTACACCTTC
once,14,TRBV29-1,TRBD2,TRBJ2-3,CSVDERGGRNTQYF,TGCAGCGTTGACGAGCGGGGGGGCCGTAATACGCAGTATTTT
.,13,TRBV30,.,TRBJ2-7,CAWSVSGVGEQYF,TGTGCCTGGAGTGTCTCGGGGGTAGGCGAGCAGTACTTC
few,17,TRBV5-6,.,TRBJ2-5,CASSLFSAGPDQETQYF,TGTGCCAGCAGCTTGTTCAGTGCAGGCCCAGACCAAGAGACCCAGTACTTC
.,15,TRBV27,TRBD1,TRBJ1-1,CASRALRGSGTEAFF,TGTGCCAGCAGGGCGCTCAGGGGGTCGGGCACTGAAGCTTTCTTT
.,17,TRBV7-9,TRBD1,TRBJ2-7,CASSLNPRQGAKNEQYF,TGTGCCAGCAGCCTAAACCCTCGACAGGGGGCTAAGAACGAGCAGTACTTC
once,14,TRBV9,.,TRBJ2-2,CASSVAKTAGELFF,TGTGCCAGCAGCGTAGCTAAGACAGCCGGGGAGCTGTTTTTT
.,14,TRBV18,TRBD1,TRBJ1-4,CASSPAGGSEKLFF,TGTGCCAGCTCACCCGCAGGGGGATCTGAAAAACTGTTTTTT
.,15,TRBV2,TRBD1,TRBJ1-5,CASSDRTGGNQPQHF,TGTGCCAGCAGTGACCGGACAGGGGGCAATCAGCCCCAGCATTTT
.,17,TRBV4-2,TRBD2,TRBJ2-1,CASSQVPRGGQYNEQFF,TGTGCCAGCAGCCAAGTCCCGCGGGGGGGCCAATACAATGAGCAGTTCTTC
.,15,TRBV6-4,TRBD2,TRBJ2-1,CASSDAGGSNNEQFF,TGTGCCAGCAGTGACGCGGGGGGCTCCAACAATGAGCAGTTCTTC
.,15,TRBV13,TRBD1,TRBJ2-5,CASSSRQGARETQYF,TGTGCCAGCAGCTCCCGACAGGGGGCCCGGGAGACCCAGTACTTC
.,16,TRBV7-6,.,TRBJ2-5,CASSARRQRVWETQYF,TGTGCCAGCAGCGCACGTCGCCAGCGCGTATGGGAGACCCAGTACTTC
.,14,TRBV7-9,.,TRBJ1-6,CASSLIPANSPLHF,TGTGCCAGCAGCTTGATTCCTGCGAATTCACCCCTCCACTTT
.,17,TRBV18,TRBD1,TRBJ2-7,CASSLGGGQGDSYEQYF,TGTGCCAGCTCACTGGGGGGCGGACAGGGAGACTCCTACGAGCAGTACTTC
.,13,TRBV7-9,.,TRBJ1-2,CSSSFDPGGGYTF,TGTTCCAGCAGCTTCGACCCGGGGGGTGGCTACACCTTC
.,13,TRBV9,.,TRBJ2-5,CASSGLVQETQYF,TGTGCCAGCAGCGGGTTAGTACAAGAGACCCAGTACTTC
.,17,TRBV19,TRBD1,TRBJ1-2,CASGGRMDRDWGYGYTF,TGTGCCAGTGGGGGTCGAATGGACAGGGATTGGGGCTATGGCTACACCTTC
.,13,TRBV5-8,TRBD1,TRBJ2-5,CASSQGQGETQYF,TGTGCCAGCAGTCAGGGACAGGGAGAGACCCAGTACTTC
.,15,TRBV5-6,.,TRBJ1-2,CASSLAGLLNYGYTF,TGTGCCAGCAGCTTGGCAGGGCTGCTTAACTATGGCTACACCTTC
.,13,TRBV11-1,.,TRBJ2-1,CASSAIVRGEQFF,TGTGCCAGCAGCGCGATTGTTCGCGGGGAGCAGTTCTTC
.,15,TRBV2,.,TRBJ1-5,CASSEAAGSNQPQHF,TGTGCCAGCAGTGAAGCGGCAGGGTCAAATCAGCCCCAGCATTTT
.,18,TRBV27,TRBD2,TRBJ2-2,CASSTGLAGAANTGELFF,TGTGCCAGCAGTACCGGACTAGCGGGGGCCGCGAACACCGGGGAGCTGTTTTTT
.,14,TRBV5-4,.,TRBJ2-7,CASSLQGNSYEQYF,TGTGCCAGCAGCTTACAGGGTAACTCCTACGAGCAGTACTTC